Shown below are 14 T cell receptor beta chains from a single sample sequenced in a study of blood T cell repertoires in COVID-19. Sequencing used immunoSEQ multiplex PCR; TCRdb keeps in-frame clones, though not all of them. This sample yields about 170,000 clones, of which roughly 80% are seen a single time; roughly 15% belongs to the top ten. Source material: peripheral blood. These receptors all come from a woman in her 70s with COVID-19, enrolled during active disease.

The chain links TRBV11-2 to TRBJ1-1; TRBD1 might be the D (6 bases). Germline V gives CDR1 SGHAT, CDR2 FQNNGV. CDR3 length: 14 amino acids. Trimming pared 5 bases from V and 1 base from J, leaving 11 bases between. In nucleotides, the CDR3 is TGTGCCAGCAGCCCGGACAGACCGAACACTGAAGCTTTCTTT. Protein product: CASSPDRPNTEAFF.

The chain uses TRBV5-6 and TRBJ1-2, with 10 bases fitting TRBD1. Germline lookup yields CDR1 SGHDT and CDR2 YYEEEE. The V gene end was trimmed by 1 base and the J gene end by 3 bases; junction bases not matched to a gene: 6. CDR3 length equals 16 residues. CDR3 nucleotide sequence: TGTGCCAGCAGCTTGAGGGGACAGGGGATATACTATGGCTACACCTTC. This sequence encodes CASSLRGQGIYYGYTF.

This chain links TRBV27 with TRBJ2-2, with D possibly being TRBD2 (6 bases). V was clipped by 2 bases and J by 5 bases, with 15 bases between them. The germline V gene encodes CDR1 MNHEY and CDR2 SMNVEV (reference sequence). CDR3 length equals 16 residues. CDR3 loop: CASSLRHRRETGELFF. For the CDR3, the DNA is TGTGCCAGCAGTTTAAGGCACCGGCGGGAAACCGGGGAGCTGTTTTTT.

This clone was observed a few times. V and J are TRBV18 and TRBJ1-2; D is unclear. The germline V gene encodes CDR1 KGHSH and CDR2 LQKENI. V lost 0 bases, J lost 4 bases, and 6 bases lay in between. The CDR3 runs 13 residues. CDR3 sequence (DNA): TGTGCCAGCTCACCACCGGCGGGCTATGGCTACACCTTC. Translation gives CASSPPAGYGYTF.

The V and J genes are TRBV5-1 and TRBJ1-2; D may be TRBD1 (6 bases). The germline CDR1 and CDR2 sequences are SGHRS and YFSETQ. V lost 0 bases and J lost 8, with 14 bases in between. This CDR3 spans 14 amino acids. The CDR3 nucleotides read TGCGCCAGCAGCTTGGCGTTGGGGGCTAAAGGCTACACCTTC. This translates into CASSLALGAKGYTF.

The table lists this clone with a few counts. V is TRBV28 and J is TRBJ1-1; D unresolved. The length of the CDR3 is 13 residues. The V and J ends lost 5 bases and 4 bases respectively, with 11 bases between them. CDR1 and CDR2 (germline): MDHEN, SYDVKM. The CDR3 region is CASSLVVATEAFF. The CDR3, as DNA: TGTGCCAGCAGTCTAGTTGTCGCCACTGAAGCTTTCTTT. Full variable domain (rest looked up from reference TRBV28 and TRBJ1-1): DVKVTQSSRYLVKRTGEKVFLECVQDMDHENMFWYRQDPGLGLRLIYFSYDVKMKEKGDIPEGYSVSREKKERFSLILESASTNQTSMYLCASSLVVATEAFFGQGTRLTVV.

The V gene is TRBV30, the J gene TRBJ1-2; possible D gene TRBD1, 6 bases. The germline gives CDR1 GTSNPN, CDR2 SVGIG (reference sequence). CDR3 length: 14 residues. Deletions cut 2 bases from V and 5 bases from J, with 15 bases between. CDR3 DNA: TGTGCCTGGAGTACCACGGACAGTCATTATGGCTACACCTTC. Protein product: CAWSTTDSHYGYTF.

The chain links TRBV2 to TRBJ1-5; 7 nucleotides line up with TRBD1. This CDR3 region has 15 residues. V lost 2 bases to trimming and J lost 4 bases; unmatched junction nucleotides: 5. CDR1 and CDR2 (germline): SNHLY, FYNNEI. The CDR3 sequence is CASSEQDRANQPQHF. The CDR3 DNA follows: TGTGCCAGCAGTGAACAAGACAGGGCAAATCAGCCCCAGCATTTT.

This clone was observed a single time. The CDR3 protein is CASGRAGQANYGYTF. For the CDR3, the DNA is TGTGCCAGCGGTAGGGCAGGACAAGCTAACTATGGCTACACCTTC. The V call is TRBV6-5, the J call TRBJ1-2; possibly TRBD1 for D (5 bases). Germline V gene sequence: CDR1 MNHEY, CDR2 SVGAGI. V gave up 8 bases and J gave up 0 bases, with 16 bases separating them. CDR3 size: 15 residues.

The chain couples TRBV3-1 (or the pseudogene TRBV3-2) to TRBJ2-7, with TRBD1 as a possible D gene (5 bases). This CDR3 has 14 amino acids. From germline, CDR1 is LGHDT and CDR2 YNNKEL (reference sequence). Trimming shortened V by 4 bases and J by 6 bases, and 16 bases separated the two germline ends. The CDR3 protein is CASSLSGSQGEQYF. In DNA form, the CDR3 reads TGTGCCAGCAGCCTCTCAGGGTCCCAAGGCGAGCAGTACTTC.

In nucleotides, the CDR3 is TGTGCCAGCAGTCCGAACTGGGGGGTGTGGGAGCTGTTTTTT. It encodes CASSPNWGVWELFF. This chain uses TRBV27 with TRBJ2-2, with D possibly TRBD2 on 6 matching bases. Germline lookup yields CDR1 MNHEY and CDR2 SMNVEV (reference sequence). The CDR3 is 14 amino acids. The germline V and J ends were trimmed by 5 bases and 9 bases, with 16 bases remaining between them.

The V call is TRBV5-1, the J call TRBJ1-3; D might be TRBD1 (6 bases). V was shortened by 3 bases and J by 0 bases, with 10 bases between the two germline ends. Germline lookup yields CDR1 SGHRS and CDR2 YFSETQ. The length of the CDR3 is 15 residues. In DNA form, the CDR3 reads TGCGCCAGCAGCTCTACAGGGCGCTCTGGAAACACCATATATTTT. Translated, it gives CASSSTGRSGNTIYF. Drawing the rest from reference TRBV5-1 and TRBJ1-3, the complete variable domain is KAGVTQTPRYLIKTRGQQVTLSCSPISGHRSVSWYQQTPGQGLQFLFEYFSETQRNKGNFPGRFSGRQFSNSRSEMNVSTLELGDSALYLCASSSTGRSGNTIYFGEGSWLTVV.

The J gene is TRBJ1-5, the V gene TRBV28; D unresolved. The V end lost 2 bases, the J end lost 4 bases, and 12 bases lay between the germline ends. The CDR3 has 15 amino acids. Germline V gene lookup returns CDR1 MDHEN and CDR2 SYDVKM. CDR3 coding DNA: TGTGCCAGCAGTTTAGCGGTTACGGAGAATCAGCCCCAGCATTTT. It codes for CASSLAVTENQPQHF.

V and J are TRBV9 and TRBJ1-3; TRBD1 matches 10 bases. J was trimmed by 9 bases and V by 3 bases; bases with no gene match: 12. In germline, CDR1 is SGDLS, CDR2 YYNGEE. CDR3 length: 16 amino acids. The CDR3 DNA follows: TGTGCCAGCAGCGGCGTAGGGACAGGGGCCCTGGGCACCATATATTTT. Translation: CASSGVGTGALGTIYF. Looking up the rest from reference TRBV9 and TRBJ1-3 gives the full variable domain: DSGVTQTPKHLITATGQRVTLRCSPRSGDLSVYWYQQSLDQGLQFLIQYYNGEERAKGNILERFSAQQFPDLHSELNLSSLELGDSALYFCASSGVGTGALGTIYFGEGSWLTVV.